This T cell receptor (beta chain) was captured by sequencing in a study of cytomegalovirus exposure and HLA in healthy donors. Study details: Earlier findings included roughly 120 million unique TCR beta sequences obtained from about 179 million T cells.

Germline loops: CDR1 SEHNR, CDR2 FQNEAQ (reference sequence). CDR3 length: 14 amino acids. Deletions cut 1 base from V and 1 base from J, with 7 bases between. Comments on this clone: The antigen is undetermined.

It was with 60 Vbeta and 13 Jbeta primers that the PCR ran. Using immunoSEQ multiplex PCR, the repertoire was profiled, and TCRdb retains in-frame clones only, with some absent. The sample lists fewer than 110,000 clones, 60% to 80% occurring once. General observations from the study: The authors later found TCR association rates varying by HLA locus, with DRB1 most and HLA-C fewest. A missense variant in DCLRE1C was later tied to TCR beta V- and J-gene trimming. In a later analysis, HLA-associated TCR beta chains were more clonally expanded than equally common others.

Sample: PBMCs. This receptor was taken from a man in his fifties in good health and CMV-seropositive. The J gene is TRBJ1-1, the V gene TRBV7-9, with a possible D match to TRBD1 (5 bases). CDR3 DNA sequence: TGTGCCAGCAGCTTAGATCAGGGGAACACTGAAGCTTTCTTT. It translates to CASSLDQGNTEAFF.